A single sample gave rise to the 10 T cell receptor beta chains below, sequenced in a study of response to subunit inactivated influenza vaccine. One entry per CDR3 protein, called by TCRdb with MiXCR from the RT-PCR reads. The sample consists of about 520,000 distinct CDR3 sequences, approximately 7.2% of them appearing once. This specimen was PBMCs from blood, taken 23 months after vaccination. The receptor set was obtained from a man aged 50-75 years who received an inactivated influenza vaccine.

This clonotype has a handful of counts. The chain uses TRBV7-2 and TRBJ1-6; unclear D gene. CDR1 is SGHTA, CDR2 FQGNSA, per germline. The CDR3 has 15 residues. Trimming pared 3 bases from V and 7 bases from J, leaving 13 bases between. CDR3 residues: CASSLTRSINSPLHF. The CDR3 DNA follows: TGTGCCAGCAGCTTGACACGGTCTATCAATTCACCCCTCCACTTT. Using reference TRBV7-2 and TRBJ1-6 for the parts outside the CDR3, the full variable domain is GAGVSQSPSNKVTEKGKDVELRCDPISGHTALYWYRQSLGQGLEFLIYFQGNSAPDKSGLPSDRFSAERTGGSVSTLTIQRTQQEDSAVYLCASSLTRSINSPLHFGNGTRLTVT.

This clonotype was found a few times. This chain connects TRBV2 to TRBJ2-7; D unresolved. CDR3 length: 15 residues. The germline CDR1 and CDR2 sequences are SNHLY and FYNNEI. V gave up 9 bases and J gave up 0 bases, with 18 bases separating them. Here the CDR3 reads CASIFGSSSSYEQYF. The DNA for the CDR3 is TGTGCCAGTATATTCGGTTCCTCGAGCTCCTACGAGCAGTACTTC.

The CDR3 region is CASSQEGNRGRGEQFF. As DNA, the CDR3 is TGCGCCAGCAGCCAAGAGGGTAACAGGGGTCGGGGTGAGCAGTTCTTC. The chain couples TRBV4-3 to TRBJ2-1; 7 bases are a match to TRBD1. The CDR3 spans 16 residues. Germline CDR1 is LGHNA and CDR2 is YSLEER. V was pared by 0 bases and J by 9 bases, with 11 bases of the junction left unmatched.

V is TRBV5-6 and J is TRBJ2-7; D may be TRBD2 (6 bases). Germline V gene lookup returns CDR1 SGHDT and CDR2 YYEEEE. The CDR3 spans 14 residues. Trimming cost V 5 bases and J 2 bases, with 14 bases left between them. For the CDR3, the DNA is TGTGCCAGCAGTAGAAGGGGAGGACCCTACGAGCAGTACTTC. This encodes CASSRRGGPYEQYF.

This clonotype was recorded a few times. The rearrangement links TRBV29-1 to TRBJ2-7; no clear D. The V end was cut by 7 bases, the J end by 5 bases, with 18 bases between. The CDR3 sequence is 13 residues long. Germline V gene lookup returns CDR1 SQVTM and CDR2 ANQGSEA. CDR3 sequence: CSAGPILGDEQYF. The CDR3 DNA reads as TGCAGCGCCGGGCCAATTTTAGGAGACGAGCAGTACTTC.

The chain recombines TRBV15 with TRBJ2-2; D remains unclear. V was cut by 9 bases and J by 6 bases, with 14 bases left in between. CDR3 length: 13 amino acids. Germline assignment: CDR1 LNHNV and CDR2 YYDKDF (reference sequence). For the CDR3, the DNA is TGTGCCACAAGTATTCAGTTCGCCGGGGAGCTGTTTTTT. Protein: CATSIQFAGELFF.

This chain links TRBV27 with TRBJ2-1; 12 nucleotides match TRBD2. V shed 7 bases, J shed 5 bases, and the junction held 6 bases outside the gene matches. The CDR3 consists of 15 residues. Germline assignment: CDR1 MNHEY and CDR2 SMNVEV (reference sequence). In nucleotides, the CDR3 is TGTGCCAGCAACAAACTAGCGGGAGGTAACAATGAGCAGTTCTTC. Amino acid sequence: CASNKLAGGNNEQFF.

In its sample, this clonotype was seen a few times. The V gene is TRBV28, the J gene TRBJ1-4; tentative D call: TRBD1 (6 bases). Per the germline V gene, CDR1 is MDHEN and CDR2 is SYDVKM. The ends were cut back, 2 bases at V and 6 bases at J, with 13 bases in the middle. The CDR3 has 15 amino acids. CDR3 sequence (DNA): TGTGCCAGCAGTTTAGCTACAGGGCTTGATGAAAAACTGTTTTTT. Protein: CASSLATGLDEKLFF. The full variable domain, with the rest looked up from reference TRBV28 and TRBJ1-4, is DVKVTQSSRYLVKRTGEKVFLECVQDMDHENMFWYRQDPGLGLRLIYFSYDVKMKEKGDIPEGYSVSREKKERFSLILESASTNQTSMYLCASSLATGLDEKLFFGSGTQLSVL.

This clonotype was counted ten times or more. V usage is TRBV12-3 or TRBV12-4 and J usage is TRBJ2-3, with D perhaps TRBD2 (5 bases). The CDR3 runs to 15 residues. V lost 4 bases and J 2 bases, leaving 13 bases between the germline ends. CDR3: CASSSTERSTDTQYF. The CDR3 coding sequence is TGTGCCAGCAGTTCAACGGAGCGGTCCACAGATACGCAGTATTTT.

This clonotype was seen repeatedly, ten times or more. The chain recombines TRBV20-1 with TRBJ1-5, with TRBD1 matching 8 bases. Germline CDR1 reads DFQATT; CDR2 reads SNEGSKA (reference sequence). This CDR3 is built from 12 residues. J was trimmed by 8 bases and V by 7 bases; bases with no gene match: 7. The CDR3 nucleotides read TGCAGTGTGGGACAGGCCTTGGAGCCCCAGCATTTT. This translates into CSVGQALEPQHF.